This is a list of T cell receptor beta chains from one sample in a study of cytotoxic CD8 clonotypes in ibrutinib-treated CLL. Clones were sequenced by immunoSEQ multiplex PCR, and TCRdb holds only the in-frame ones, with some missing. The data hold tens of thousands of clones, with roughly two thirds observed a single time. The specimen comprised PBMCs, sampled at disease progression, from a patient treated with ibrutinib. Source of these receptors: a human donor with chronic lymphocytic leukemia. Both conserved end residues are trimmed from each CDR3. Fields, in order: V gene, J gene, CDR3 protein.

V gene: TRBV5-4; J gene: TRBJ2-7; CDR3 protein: ASSGGPTSYEQY
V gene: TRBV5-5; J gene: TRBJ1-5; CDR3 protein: ASSLSFENRGQPQH
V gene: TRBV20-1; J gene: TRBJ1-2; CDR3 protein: SAGGGGYT
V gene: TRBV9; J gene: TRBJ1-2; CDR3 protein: ASSGPQGGGIFGYT
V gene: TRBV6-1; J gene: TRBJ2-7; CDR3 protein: ASTEPGRGNYEQY
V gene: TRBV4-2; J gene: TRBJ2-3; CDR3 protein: ASSGPSGERADTQY
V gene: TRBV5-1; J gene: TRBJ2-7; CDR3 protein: ASSSDRGKNYEQY
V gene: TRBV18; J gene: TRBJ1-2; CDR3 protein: ASSPPFRNYGYT
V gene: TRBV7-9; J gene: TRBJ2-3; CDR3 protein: ASSLGDYHGDTQY
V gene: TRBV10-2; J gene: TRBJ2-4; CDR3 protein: ASGQLAKNIQY
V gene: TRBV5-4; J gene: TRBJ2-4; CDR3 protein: ASSFSRGKNIQY